Below, one T cell receptor beta chain is given with its context. This CDR3 is also generated by other DNA sequences in the sample. Seattle cases were enrolled at active infection and followed longitudinally. The data stem from a study of blood T cell repertoires in COVID-19. Study summary: Samples taken during acute and convalescent COVID-19 were collected in the United States, Italy and Spain. The analysed material was cDNA or gDNA that came from T cells, B-cell-depleted T cells, or PBMCs.

In the original processing: How many nucleated cells were present was estimated from reference gene primer amplification. Assay used: immunoSEQ multiplex PCR; TCRdb lists only in-frame clones, some missing. Clone size and V and J calls were adopted from that table, with D and trimming inferred from the DNA. The repertoire has about 160,000 clones, roughly 90% of them found once; the top ten carry 4.8%. The CDR3 loop spans 17 amino acids. Germline loops: CDR1 KGHDR, CDR2 SFDVKD. Losses at the gene ends were 4 bases for V and 3 bases for J; bases not matched to a gene: 5. The V and J genes are TRBV24-1 and TRBJ2-5; 15 positions match TRBD2. Material: peripheral blood. This clonotype was obtained from a man aged 25-45 years with COVID-19, enrolled during active disease. The CDR3 is CATSDPRTSGREETQYF. The CDR3 DNA reads as TGTGCCACCAGTGACCCGAGGACTAGCGGGAGGGAAGAGACCCAGTACTTC.